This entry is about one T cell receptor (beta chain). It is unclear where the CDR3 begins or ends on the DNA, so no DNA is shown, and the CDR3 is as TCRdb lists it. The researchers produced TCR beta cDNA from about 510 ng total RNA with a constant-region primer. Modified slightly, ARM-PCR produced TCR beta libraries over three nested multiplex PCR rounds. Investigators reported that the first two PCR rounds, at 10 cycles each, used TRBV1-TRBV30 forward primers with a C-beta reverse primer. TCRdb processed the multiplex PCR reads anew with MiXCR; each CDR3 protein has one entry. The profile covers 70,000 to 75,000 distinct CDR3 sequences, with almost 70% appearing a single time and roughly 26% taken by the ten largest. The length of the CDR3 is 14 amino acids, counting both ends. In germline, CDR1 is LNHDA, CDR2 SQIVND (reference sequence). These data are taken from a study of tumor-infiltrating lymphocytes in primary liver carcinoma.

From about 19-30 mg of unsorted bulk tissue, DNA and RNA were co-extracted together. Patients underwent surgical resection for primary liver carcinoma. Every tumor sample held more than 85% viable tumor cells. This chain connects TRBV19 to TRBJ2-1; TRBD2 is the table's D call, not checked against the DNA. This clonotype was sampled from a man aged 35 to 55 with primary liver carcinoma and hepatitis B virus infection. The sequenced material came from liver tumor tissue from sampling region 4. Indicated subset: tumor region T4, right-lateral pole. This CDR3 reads CASSSGERLNEQFF.